The table lists the clone carrying this T cell receptor beta chain with a few counts. Trimming shortened V by 4 bases and J by 7 bases, and 5 bases separated the two germline ends. The CDR3 consists of 12 residues. Germline V CDR1 and CDR2: SGHDN, FVKESK. TCRdb re-derived calls from the 5' RACE reads in MiXCR, one entry per CDR3 protein. The sample lists 320,000 or so distinct CDR3 sequences, about 7.8% occurring once. This record comes from a study of T cells after yellow fever vaccination. The receptor was isolated from a man younger than 35 who received the YFV17D yellow fever vaccine. This material consisted of PBMCs, taken about 49 days after the first yellow fever vaccination. J is TRBJ1-6 and V is TRBV14; D is undetermined. The CDR3 reads CASSLWNSPLHF. For the CDR3, the DNA is TGTGCCAGCAGCCTCTGGAATTCACCCCTCCACTTT.